This T cell receptor beta chain was identified in a study of T cells in localized non-small cell lung cancer. Notes on the study in general: Only one tumor region was sequenced, so heterogeneity remains possible. Of the tissues analyzed, uninvolved adjacent lung showed maximal T cell clonality, greater than tumor.

V was pared by 4 bases and J by 3 bases, with 17 bases between. CDR1 MGHRA and CDR2 YSYEKL come from the germline V gene. CDR3 length: 16 residues. Clones were sequenced by immunoSEQ multiplex PCR, and TCRdb holds only the in-frame ones, with some missing. The data contain approximately 52,000 clones, roughly 90% of them singletons. To note about this clone: What it binds is not known.

Here the sequenced sample was peripheral blood, taken before any cancer treatment. The TCR was taken from a male donor older than 55 with stage III squamous cell lung carcinoma. This chain uses TRBV4-1 with TRBJ2-3, with D perhaps matching TRBD2 (5 bases). Here the CDR3 reads CASSPTGEGPTDTQYF. In DNA, the CDR3 is TGCGCCAGCAGCCCGACGGGCGAGGGCCCGACAGATACGCAGTATTTT.